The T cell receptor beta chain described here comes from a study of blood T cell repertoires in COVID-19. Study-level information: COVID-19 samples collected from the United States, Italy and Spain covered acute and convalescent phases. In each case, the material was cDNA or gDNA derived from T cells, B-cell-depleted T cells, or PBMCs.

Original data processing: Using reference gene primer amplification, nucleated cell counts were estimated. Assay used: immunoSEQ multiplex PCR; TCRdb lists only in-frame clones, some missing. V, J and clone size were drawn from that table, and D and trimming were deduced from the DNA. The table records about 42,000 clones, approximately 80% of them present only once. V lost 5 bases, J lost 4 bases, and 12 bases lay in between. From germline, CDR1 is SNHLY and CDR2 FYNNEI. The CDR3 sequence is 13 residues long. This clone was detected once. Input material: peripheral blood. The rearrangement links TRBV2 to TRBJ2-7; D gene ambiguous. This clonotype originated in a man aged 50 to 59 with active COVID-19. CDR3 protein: CASSSTFRYEQYF. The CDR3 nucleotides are TGTGCCAGCAGTTCTACCTTCCGATACGAGCAGTACTTC.